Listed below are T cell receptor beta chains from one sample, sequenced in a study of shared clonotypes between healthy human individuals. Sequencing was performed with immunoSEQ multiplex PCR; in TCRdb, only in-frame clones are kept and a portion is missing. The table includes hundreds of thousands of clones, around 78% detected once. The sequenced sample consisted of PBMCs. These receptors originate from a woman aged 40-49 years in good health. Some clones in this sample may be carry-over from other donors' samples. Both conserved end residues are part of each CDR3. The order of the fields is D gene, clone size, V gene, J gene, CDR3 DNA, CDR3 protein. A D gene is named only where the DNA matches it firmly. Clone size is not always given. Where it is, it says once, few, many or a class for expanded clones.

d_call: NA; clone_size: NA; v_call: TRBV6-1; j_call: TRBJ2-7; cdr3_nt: TGTGCCAGCAGTGAAAGGCCGACGGGGGCGTACGAGCAGTACTTC; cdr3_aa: CASSERPTGAYEQYF
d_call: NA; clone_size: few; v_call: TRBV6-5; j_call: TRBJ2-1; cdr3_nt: TGTGCCAGCAGTTACCTGAGGGGCGATGAGCAGTTCTTC; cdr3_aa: CASSYLRGDEQFF
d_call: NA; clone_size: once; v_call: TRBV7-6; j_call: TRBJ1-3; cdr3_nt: TGTGCCAGCAGCGCCGACAGGACCTCTGGAAACACCATATATTTT; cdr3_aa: CASSADRTSGNTIYF
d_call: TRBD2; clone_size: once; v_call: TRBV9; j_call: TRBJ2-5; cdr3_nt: TGTGCCAGCAGCTCTGGACTAGCGGAGTACCAAGAGACCCAGTACTTC; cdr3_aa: CASSSGLAEYQETQYF
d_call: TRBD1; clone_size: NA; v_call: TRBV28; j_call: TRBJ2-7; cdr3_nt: TGTGCCAGCAGTTCCTACAGGGGCTCCTACGAGCAGTACTTC; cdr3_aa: CASSSYRGSYEQYF
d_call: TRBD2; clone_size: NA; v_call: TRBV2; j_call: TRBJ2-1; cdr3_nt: TGTGCCAGCAGTCCACTAGCGGGAGGGCTGGTAGAGCAGTTCTTC; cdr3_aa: CASSPLAGGLVEQFF
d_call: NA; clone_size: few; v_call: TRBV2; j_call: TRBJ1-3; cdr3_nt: TGTGCCAGCAGTCAGACTGATACCTACTCTGGAAACACCATATATTTT; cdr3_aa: CASSQTDTYSGNTIYF
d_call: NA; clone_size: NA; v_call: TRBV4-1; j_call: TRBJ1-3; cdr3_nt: TGCGCCAGCAGGCTGTATTACTCTGGAAACACCATATATTTT; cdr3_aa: CASRLYYSGNTIYF
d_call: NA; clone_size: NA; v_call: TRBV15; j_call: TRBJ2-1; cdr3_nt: TGTGCCACCAGCAGAGATCATAACAATGAGCAGTTCTTC; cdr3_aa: CATSRDHNNEQFF
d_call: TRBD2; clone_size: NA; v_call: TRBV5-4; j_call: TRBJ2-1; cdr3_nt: TGTGCCAGCAGCCCTGGACTAGCGGGCCCTATCAATGAGCAGTTCTTC; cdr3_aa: CASSPGLAGPINEQFF
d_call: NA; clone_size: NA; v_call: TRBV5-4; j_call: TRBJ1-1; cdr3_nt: TGTGCCAGCAGCTTCGGTCACCGGAACACTGAAGCTTTCTTT; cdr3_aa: CASSFGHRNTEAFF
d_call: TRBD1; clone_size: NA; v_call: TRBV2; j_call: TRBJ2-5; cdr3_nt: TGTGCCAGCAGCCTGGACAGGTTGGAGACCCAGTACTTC; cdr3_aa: CASSLDRLETQYF
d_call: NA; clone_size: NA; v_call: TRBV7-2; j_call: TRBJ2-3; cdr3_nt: TGTGCCAGCAGCTTAGCGGGACCACCGGCAGATACGCAGTATTTT; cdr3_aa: CASSLAGPPADTQYF
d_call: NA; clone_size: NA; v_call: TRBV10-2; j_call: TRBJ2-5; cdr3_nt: TGCGCCAGCAGGCCCAGGGGCGGAGAGACCCAGTACTTC; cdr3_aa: CASRPRGGETQYF
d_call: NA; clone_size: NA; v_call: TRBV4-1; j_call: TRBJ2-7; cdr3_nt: TGCGCCAGCAGCCAAGTGGAGCAAAGCGAGCAGTACTTC; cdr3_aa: CASSQVEQSEQYF
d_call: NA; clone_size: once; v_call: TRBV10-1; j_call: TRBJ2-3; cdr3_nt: TGCGCCAGCAGCGACCCGCGGTGGGCAGATACGCAGTATTTT; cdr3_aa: CASSDPRWADTQYF
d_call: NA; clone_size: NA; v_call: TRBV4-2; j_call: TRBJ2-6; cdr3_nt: TGTGCCAGCAGCGCATATCGCAGGTTACAAAGTCGGGCCAACGTCCTGACTTTC; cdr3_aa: CASSAYRRLQSRANVLTF
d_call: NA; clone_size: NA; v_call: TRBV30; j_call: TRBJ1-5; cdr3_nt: TGTGCCTGGAGTGCCACAGGGACCCAGCCCCGGCATTTT; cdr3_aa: CAWSATGTQPRHF
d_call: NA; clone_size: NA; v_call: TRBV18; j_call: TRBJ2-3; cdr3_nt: TGTGCCAGCTCACCGGTACTAGCATCTAGCACAGATACGCAGTATTTT; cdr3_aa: CASSPVLASSTDTQYF
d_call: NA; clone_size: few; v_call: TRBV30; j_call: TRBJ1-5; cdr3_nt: TGTGCCTGGAGTGCCGGGACCCTTAATCAGCCCCAGCATTTT; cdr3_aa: CAWSAGTLNQPQHF
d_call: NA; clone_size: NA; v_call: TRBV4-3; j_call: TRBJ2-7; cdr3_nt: TGCGCCAGCAGCCAAGATTGGGGGAGTCGGTACGAGCAGTACTTC; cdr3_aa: CASSQDWGSRYEQYF
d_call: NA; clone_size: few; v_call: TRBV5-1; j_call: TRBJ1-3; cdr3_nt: TGCGCCAGCAGCTTGGGTGGAACCGGGAGTGGAAACACCATATATTTT; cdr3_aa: CASSLGGTGSGNTIYF
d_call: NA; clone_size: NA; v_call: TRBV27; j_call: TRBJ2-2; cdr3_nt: TGTGCCAGCAGTCGCGGGCCGAACACCGGGGAGCTGTTTTTT; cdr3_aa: CASSRGPNTGELFF
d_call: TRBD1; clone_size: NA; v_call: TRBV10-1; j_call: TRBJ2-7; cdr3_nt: TGCGCCAGCAGAGGACAGGAGGACTACGAGCAGTACTTC; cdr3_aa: CASRGQEDYEQYF
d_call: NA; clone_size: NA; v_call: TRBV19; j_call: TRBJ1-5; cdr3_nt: TGTGCCAGTAGTATTGGGGCTAATCAGCCCCAGCATTTT; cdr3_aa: CASSIGANQPQHF
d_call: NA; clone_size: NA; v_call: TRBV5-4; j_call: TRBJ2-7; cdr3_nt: TGTGCCAGCAGTCTGGAGAACTCCTACGAGCAGTACTTC; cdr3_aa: CASSLENSYEQYF
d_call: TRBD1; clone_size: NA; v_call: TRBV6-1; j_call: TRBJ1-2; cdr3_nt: TGTGCCAGCAGTGAGACAGGGGCGACCTACTATGGCTACACCTTC; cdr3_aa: CASSETGATYYGYTF
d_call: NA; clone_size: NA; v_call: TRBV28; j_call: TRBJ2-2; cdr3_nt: TGTGCCAGCAGTTTCCAAACCGGGGAGCTGTTTTTT; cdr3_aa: CASSFQTGELFF
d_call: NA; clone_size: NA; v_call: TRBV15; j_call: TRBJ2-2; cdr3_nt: TGTGCCACGACAAGGGCCGGGACCGGGGAGCTGTTTTTT; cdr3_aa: CATTRAGTGELFF
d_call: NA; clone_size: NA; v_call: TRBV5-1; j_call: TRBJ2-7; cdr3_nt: TGCGCCAGCAGCTTGGTTTTGGACGAGCAGTACTTC; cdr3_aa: CASSLVLDEQYF
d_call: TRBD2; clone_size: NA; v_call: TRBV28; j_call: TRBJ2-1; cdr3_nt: TGTGCCAGCAGTCTAAGCGGGAGGAAGGACAATGAGCAGTTCTTC; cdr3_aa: CASSLSGRKDNEQFF
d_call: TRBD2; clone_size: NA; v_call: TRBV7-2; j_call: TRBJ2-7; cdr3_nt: TGTGCCAGCAGCCCCACTCTAGCGGGAGCCCCCGAGCAGTACTTC; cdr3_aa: CASSPTLAGAPEQYF
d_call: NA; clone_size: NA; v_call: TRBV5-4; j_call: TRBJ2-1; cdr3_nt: TGTGCCAGCAGCTTGGATGTAGCGGAGCAGTTCTTC; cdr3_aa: CASSLDVAEQFF
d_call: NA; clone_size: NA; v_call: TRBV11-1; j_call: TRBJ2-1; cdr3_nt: TGTGCCAGCAGCTTAGAAGGCGGGACCCAGAGGAACAATGAGCAGTTCTTC; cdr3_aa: CASSLEGGTQRNNEQFF
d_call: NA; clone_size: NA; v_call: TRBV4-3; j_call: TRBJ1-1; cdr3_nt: TGCGCCAGCCGAGCCCCGACAGGAGAAGCTTTCTTT; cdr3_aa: CASRAPTGEAFF
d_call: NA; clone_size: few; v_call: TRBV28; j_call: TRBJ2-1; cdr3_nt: TGTGCCAGCAGTTTACACCCTCTCGGGACCCGACAGAGTGTGCAGTTCTTC; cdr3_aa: CASSLHPLGTRQSVQFF
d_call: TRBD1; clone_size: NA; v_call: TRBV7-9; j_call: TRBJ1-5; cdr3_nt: TGTGCCAGCAGCTTGTGGACAGGGGATGGCAGCAATCAGCCCCAGCATTTT; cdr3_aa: CASSLWTGDGSNQPQHF